The source of this TCR beta chain is a study of identical twins (dated by TCRdb to between 2015 and 2016). Context from the whole study: The study deep-sequenced TCR alpha and beta repertoires from monozygotic twins, unrelated adults of various ages and cord blood to test whether fetal clonotypes persist. Replicate twin experiments were performed at different times using different library preparation protocols to rule out contamination. Study-wide findings and limitations: Out-of-frame TCR alpha sharing in monozygotic twins was systematically underestimated by recombination models, whereas sharing between unrelated individuals was in agreement with the recombination models. Compared with coincidental sharing between unrelated individuals, an excess of low generation-probability sequences was observed among out-of-frame TCR alpha sequences shared between twins. Fewer insertions were carried by abundant cord blood beta clonotypes; a weaker similar trend was observed in young adult naive repertoires, while no such trend was observed in memory repertoires. A weaker excess of twin sharing was found in beta out-of-frame sequences because the signal-to-noise ratio was lowered by fewer shared sequences. Zero-insertion analyses could be partly confounded by invariant T cells such as MAIT and iNKT, although diverse VJ usage argued against such confounding for most clonotypes. Because the same donors could not be followed over many years, conclusions were based on cross-sectional statistical analysis.

The method behind the library was 5' RACE. TCRdb names Illumina HiSeq 2000 as the instrument used. Template switching added a universal primer binding site, and the final cDNA carried a unique molecular identifier that allowed TCR cDNA molecules to be counted accurately. First-strand cDNA for TCR alpha and beta chains was synthesized from specific primers in the conserved constant-segment region. To control for contamination, each cDNA library was double barcoded with a SMART-Mk sample barcode plus Illumina barcodes. TruSeq adapter sequences along with Illumina sample barcodes were introduced in two successive PCR steps. TCR alpha and beta cDNA libraries were sequenced on the Illumina HiSeq platform with custom primers. Processing in the source paper ran as follows. Unique molecular identifiers were extracted from raw reads with MiGEC, and CDR3 positions were determined with MiXCR. Recombination models were inferred per individual with the repgenHMM and IGoR tools using an EM algorithm. The analysis of shared clonotypes was done with the tcR package in R, with sharing normalized by the product of cloneset sizes. To study raw recombination free of thymic and clonal selection effects, out-of-frame nonproductive sequences were analyzed. TCRdb ran its own pipeline on the public reads, namely fastp trimming at Q25 and MiXCR clone calling, and kept in-frame beta chains. Every CDR3 protein is listed once, alongside the most common genes and DNA of its rows. The V and J calls reflect TCRdb's pipeline rather than the authors' work. This sample comprises fewer than 650,000 distinct CDR3 sequences, around 9.6% of them detected only once. Jointly, the top ten make up 2.5% to 3.5% of the sample.

In this sample, this clonotype turned up many times. Its antigen has not been determined. No much larger clone exists at a distance of one base, and base qualities are not known. At the junction V is shortened by 4 bases and J by 7 bases; bases outside the gene matches: 12. CDR1 and CDR2 (LGHDT, YNNKEL) derive from the germline V gene (reference sequence). The cysteine opens and the phenylalanine closes a CDR3 of 15 amino acids. Kept here is only the CDR3 DNA, which spans 45 bases and is read in frame from base 1. Every donor in the study was a healthy Caucasian. Three pairs of female monozygotic twins, all aged 18 to 29 years, made up the twin cohort. Peripheral blood mononuclear cells were used as the source from which RNA for TCR libraries was isolated. The same sample was also studied in work on yellow fever vaccine responses in identical twins. The second paper further reports: The authors reported that the T cell response to vaccination in identical twins appeared partly convergent and partly personalized. In the study, vaccine-responding T cell clones were precisely tracked in identical twins.

The chain couples TRBV3-1 to TRBJ1-1; 7 of the junction bases match TRBD1. The sample consisted of PBMCs. The TCR sequence derives from a woman younger than 30 in good health. The nucleotide sequence is given as TGTGCCAGCAGCCCGCTGACCAGGGGGGGAGGTGAAGCTTTCTTT. This gives the protein CASSPLTRGGGEAFF.